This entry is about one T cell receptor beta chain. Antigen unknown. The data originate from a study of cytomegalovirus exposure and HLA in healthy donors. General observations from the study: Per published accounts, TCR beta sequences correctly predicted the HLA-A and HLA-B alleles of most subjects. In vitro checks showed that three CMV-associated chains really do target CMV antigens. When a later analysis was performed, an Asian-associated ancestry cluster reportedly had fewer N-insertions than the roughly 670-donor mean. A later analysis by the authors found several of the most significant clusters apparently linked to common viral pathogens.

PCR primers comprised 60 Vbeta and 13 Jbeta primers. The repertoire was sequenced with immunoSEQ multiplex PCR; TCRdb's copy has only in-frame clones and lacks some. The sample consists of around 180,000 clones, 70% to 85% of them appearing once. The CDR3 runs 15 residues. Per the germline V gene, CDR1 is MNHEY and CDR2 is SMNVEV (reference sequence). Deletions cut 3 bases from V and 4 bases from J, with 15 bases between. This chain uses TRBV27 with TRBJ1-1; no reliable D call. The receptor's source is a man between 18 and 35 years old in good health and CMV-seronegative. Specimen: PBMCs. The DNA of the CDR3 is TGTGCCAGCAGTTTTGGGGTGGGGAGGGTCACTGAAGCTTTCTTT. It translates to CASSFGVGRVTEAFF.